What follows are 17 T cell receptor beta chains derived from one specimen sequenced in a study of cytomegalovirus exposure and HLA in healthy donors. Primers: 60 Vbeta forward and 13 Jbeta reverse. Measured with immunoSEQ multiplex PCR; TCRdb has only the in-frame clones, and not every one. The table lists about 190,000 clones, around 77% of them singletons, with about 1.5% in the top ten. Sequencing input: PBMCs. The receptors stem from a woman between 18 and 29 years old in good health and CMV-seronegative.

The chain uses TRBV4-1 and TRBJ2-5; 8 bases align to TRBD2. This CDR3 contains 17 residues. Per germline, CDR1 MGHRA and CDR2 YSYEKL. Losses at the gene ends were 0 bases for V and 3 bases for J; bases not matched to a gene: 9. CDR3 sequence: CASSQDGYSGTKETQYF. The CDR3 bases are TGCGCCAGCAGCCAAGACGGTTATAGCGGGACAAAAGAGACCCAGTACTTC.

The chain couples TRBV5-1 to TRBJ2-7, with D perhaps matching TRBD1 (6 bases). The CDR3 runs 14 residues. Germline V CDR1 and CDR2: SGHRS, YFSETQ. V was cut by 4 bases and J by 4 bases, with 15 bases left in between. The CDR3 bases are TGCGCCAGCAGCGTAAGGCAGGGGCAATACGAGCAGTACTTC. Residues: CASSVRQGQYEQYF. Based on the CDR3 plus reference TRBV5-1 and TRBJ2-7, the full variable domain is KAGVTQTPRYLIKTRGQQVTLSCSPISGHRSVSWYQQTPGQGLQFLFEYFSETQRNKGNFPGRFSGRQFSNSRSEMNVSTLELGDSALYLCASSVRQGQYEQYFGPGTRLTVT.

This sequence joins TRBV4-3 and TRBJ2-7; D gene ambiguous. The CDR3 length is 14 residues. The germline V gene encodes CDR1 LGHNA and CDR2 YSLEER. Trimming shortened V by 0 bases and J by 3 bases, and 9 bases separated the two germline ends. CDR3 sequence (DNA): TGCGCCAGCAGCCAAGATACGCTAGACTACGAGCAGTACTTC. Encoded protein: CASSQDTLDYEQYF.

The V gene is TRBV5-8, the J gene TRBJ2-3; TRBD2 matches 8 bases. CDR3 length equals 14 residues. V trimming: 4 bases; J trimming: 5 bases; junction bases outside the gene matches: 6. Germline V gene data show CDR1 as SGHTS and CDR2 as YDEGEE. Here the CDR3 DNA reads TGTGCCAGCAGCGGGGGACTAGGGATAGATACGCAGTATTTT. This gives the protein CASSGGLGIDTQYF.

V and J are TRBV11-2 and TRBJ1-2; the match to TRBD1 covers 9 bases. Unmatched junction bases numbered 8, after V lost 5 bases and J lost 4 bases. This CDR3 is 15 amino acids long. In germline, CDR1 is SGHAT, CDR2 FQNNGV. The DNA for the CDR3 is TGTGCCAGCAGCCTGAGGACAGGGGATTTCTATGGCTACACCTTC. Translated, it gives CASSLRTGDFYGYTF.

This clone has a single count. V usage is TRBV5-1 and J usage is TRBJ1-4; the D gene is possibly TRBD1 (6 bases). Germline values: CDR1 SGHRS, CDR2 YFSETQ. The length of the CDR3 is 14 residues. The V and J ends lost 4 bases and 14 bases respectively, with 21 bases between them. For the CDR3, the DNA is TGCGCCAGCAGCCGGAACAGGGACCCTCGTGTTCTGTTTTTT. It specifies CASSRNRDPRVLFF. The full variable domain, in which reference TRBV5-1 and TRBJ1-4 provide the parts outside the CDR3, is KAGVTQTPRYLIKTRGQQVTLSCSPISGHRSVSWYQQTPGQGLQFLFEYFSETQRNKGNFPGRFSGRQFSNSRSEMNVSTLELGDSALYLCASSRNRDPRVLFFGSGTQLSVL.

V and J are TRBV15 and TRBJ2-7, with a weak D call TRBD2 (5 bases). V lost 9 bases, J lost 3 bases, and 12 bases lay in between. The CDR3 length is 12 residues. In germline, CDR1 is LNHNV, CDR2 YYDKDF (reference sequence). CDR3 coding DNA: TGTGCCACTGGGTTTGAGGGCTACGAGCAGTACTTC. Translating it yields CATGFEGYEQYF. The variable domain in full, completed from reference TRBV15 and TRBJ2-7, reads DAMVIQNPRYQVTQFGKPVTLSCSQTLNHNVMYWYQQKSSQAPKLLFHYYDKDFNNEADTPDNFQSRRPNTSFCFLDIRSPGLGDTAMYLCATGFEGYEQYFGPGTRLTVT.

The chain employs TRBV11-2 and TRBJ1-1; D may be TRBD1 (6 bases). CDR1 and CDR2 (germline): SGHAT, FQNNGV. The germline V and J ends were trimmed by 5 bases and 0 bases, with 13 bases remaining between them. The CDR3 spans 15 residues. CDR3 amino acids: CASSEEGGMNTEAFF. The CDR3, as DNA: TGTGCCAGCAGCGAAGAGGGGGGGATGAACACTGAAGCTTTCTTT.

The chain links TRBV15 to TRBJ2-1; TRBD2 matches at 9 bases. Germline CDR1 LNHNV, CDR2 YYDKDF (reference sequence). This CDR3 contains 17 residues. With 1 base clipped from V and 2 bases from J, the junction kept 6 bases outside the gene matches. CDR3 nucleotide sequence: TGTGCCACCAGCAGAGGGGAGCGGGAGGAAGCCTACAATGAGCAGTTCTTC. It yields the protein CATSRGEREEAYNEQFF.

The chain links TRBV5-1 to TRBJ1-5; weak D call: TRBD1 (6 bases). The CDR3 is made up of 20 amino acids. V was clipped by 4 bases and J by 5 bases, with 31 bases between them. Germline lookup yields CDR1 SGHRS and CDR2 YFSETQ. CDR3 coding DNA: TGCGCCAGCAGCGCGACTCGAACAGGGTATTATCTTCGGGCTTATCAGCCCCAGCATTTT. Its translation is CASSATRTGYYLRAYQPQHF. Together with reference TRBV5-1 and TRBJ1-5, the CDR3 gives the full variable domain: KAGVTQTPRYLIKTRGQQVTLSCSPISGHRSVSWYQQTPGQGLQFLFEYFSETQRNKGNFPGRFSGRQFSNSRSEMNVSTLELGDSALYLCASSATRTGYYLRAYQPQHFGDGTRLSIL.

The chain joins TRBV28 to TRBJ2-1, with 12 bases that match TRBD1. The V gene end was trimmed by 6 bases and the J gene end by 8 bases; junction bases not matched to a gene: 8. CDR1 and CDR2 from the germline V gene are MDHEN and SYDVKM. The CDR3 extends over 15 amino acids. The CDR3 loop is CASSQSGQGADEQFF. DNA for the CDR3: TGTGCCAGCAGCCAATCGGGACAGGGGGCGGATGAGCAGTTCTTC.

The chain couples TRBV5-1 to TRBJ2-1; 7 bases fit TRBD1. Germline assignment: CDR1 SGHRS and CDR2 YFSETQ. The CDR3 contains 13 residues. Trimming removed 4 bases from V and 8 bases from J; junction bases left unmatched: 6. In DNA, the CDR3 is TGCGCCAGCAGCCTTGACAGGGTCGATGAGCAGTTCTTC. Translated, it gives CASSLDRVDEQFF.

The gene calls are TRBV5-8 and TRBJ2-3; 12 bases fit TRBD2. Germline CDR1 reads SGHTS; CDR2 reads YDEGEE. After removal of 4 bases from V and 2 bases from J, the junction contained 5 bases not matched to a gene. CDR3 length: 16 amino acids. The CDR3 here is CASSLRLAGVTDTQYF. In nucleotides, the CDR3 is TGTGCCAGCAGCCTGCGACTAGCGGGGGTCACAGATACGCAGTATTTT.

The chain carries TRBV27 and TRBJ1-1; 8 nucleotides match TRBD1. Looked up from germline, CDR1 is MNHEY and CDR2 is SMNVEV (reference sequence). V shed 5 bases, J shed 1 base, and the junction held 12 bases outside the gene matches. The CDR3 extends over 17 amino acids. The CDR3 region is CASSPDRGITWNTEAFF. In nucleotides, the CDR3 is TGTGCCAGCAGTCCTGACAGGGGAATTACTTGGAACACTGAAGCTTTCTTT.

The rearrangement joins TRBV27 to TRBJ2-7; 16 nucleotides align to TRBD2. The CDR3 sequence is 15 residues long. After removal of 11 bases from V and 9 bases from J, the junction contained 13 bases not matched to a gene. Germline V gene lookup returns CDR1 MNHEY and CDR2 SMNVEV (reference sequence). CDR3 protein: CAAGTSGRALSVQYF. CDR3 coding DNA: TGTGCCGCCGGGACTAGCGGGAGGGCCCTGTCGGTGCAGTACTTC.

V gene TRBV25-1 combines with J gene TRBJ1-2; D possibly corresponds to TRBD1 (5 bases). CDR1 is MGHDK and CDR2 is SYGVNS in the germline V gene. Trimming pared 8 bases from V and 4 bases from J, leaving 14 bases between. This CDR3 has 13 amino acids. The CDR3 coding sequence is TGTGCCAGCGGCGGGGGTTTACTCTATGGCTACACCTTC. Its protein is CASGGGLLYGYTF.

The rearrangement links TRBV5-8 to TRBJ1-3; D not resolved. There are 11 residues in the CDR3. Germline values: CDR1 SGHTS, CDR2 YDEGEE. The V and J ends lost 5 bases and 4 bases respectively, with 4 bases between them. CDR3 DNA: TGTGCCAGCAGATCGGGAAACACCATATATTTT. It codes for CASRSGNTIYF.